Sequencing of this T cell receptor (beta chain) was carried out in a study of siplizumab effects on memory and regulatory T cells. Here immunoSEQ multiplex PCR was the method, and the copy in TCRdb shows in-frame clones only, minus some. This sample yields some 100,000 clones, of which approximately 90% are seen a single time; roughly 0.75% belongs to the top ten. The CDR3 contains 13 residues. Germline V gene lookup returns CDR1 GTSNPN and CDR2 SVGIG (reference sequence). Trimming left V 5 bases short and J 4 bases short, with 12 bases between. This chain links TRBV30 with TRBJ1-5; D remains ambiguous. The source of this sequence is a human donor in good health. The sequenced sample was Tregs sorted from blood. CDR3 loop: CAWAYQVNQPQHF. DNA of the CDR3: TGTGCCTGGGCCTATCAGGTGAATCAGCCCCAGCATTTT.